These 18 T cell receptor beta chains came from one sample sequenced in a study of T cell responses to AZD1222 COVID-19 vaccine listed by TCRdb under 2021. What this sample's time point label stands for: baseline before first vaccination. According to the study, the label for this sample's treatment or condition signals: meningococcal conjugate vaccine given as trial control. Libraries were built with the immunoSEQ multiplex PCR assay. TCRdb took this table from immuneACCESS and kept in-frame rearrangements with V and J called. Such tables lack part of the clones; where checked against another copy, unresolved V genes explain under half of the gap, and the rest is unexplained. The sample table contains 120,000 or so clones; only one count was recorded for more than 85% of them. The ten largest account for around 10% of the sample. This specimen consisted of peripheral blood, obtained on day 0 of MenACWY control vaccination. All receptors come from an adult in good health.

The V gene is TRBV29-1, the J gene TRBJ1-3, with D possibly being TRBD1 (5 bases). V dropped 3 bases and J dropped 0 bases, with 9 bases sitting between them. The CDR3 extends over 14 amino acids. Germline CDR1 SQVTM, CDR2 ANQGSEA. CDR3 nucleotide sequence: TGCAGCGTTGAGGGGCGGAACTCTGGAAACACCATATATTTT. This gives the protein CSVEGRNSGNTIYF.

This clone was seen a handful of times. The V and J genes are TRBV7-6 and TRBJ1-5, with D perhaps TRBD1 (6 bases). The germline V gene encodes CDR1 SGHVS and CDR2 FNYEAQ. The V end was cut by 6 bases, the J end by 1 base, with 22 bases between. The CDR3 has 18 amino acids. In DNA, the CDR3 is TGTGCCAGCAGTTTCTCTATTCCGGGACACCTAAGCAATCAGCCCCAGCATTTT. It translates to CASSFSIPGHLSNQPQHF.

The CDR3 sequence: CASSLQGSGGNTIYF. CDR3 nucleotide sequence: TGCGCCAGCAGCCTGCAGGGGTCGGGTGGAAACACCATATATTTT. The V and J genes are TRBV4-1 and TRBJ1-3; D perhaps matches TRBD1 (6 bases). The V gene's germline CDR1 is MGHRA and CDR2 YSYEKL. The V gene lost 4 bases and the J gene lost 3 bases, with 13 bases spanning the gap. The CDR3 is 15 amino acids.

The chain combines TRBV27 with TRBJ1-6; 8 bases fit TRBD1. The CDR3 loop spans 17 amino acids. V shed 3 bases, J shed 8 bases, and the junction held 12 bases outside the gene matches. The germline V gene encodes CDR1 MNHEY and CDR2 SMNVEV (reference sequence). The CDR3 loop is CASSFQPGQGVHSPLHF. As DNA, the CDR3 is TGTGCCAGCAGTTTCCAGCCCGGACAGGGTGTTCATTCACCCCTCCACTTT.

The chain recombines TRBV24-1 with TRBJ1-2, with 9 bases lining up with TRBD1. The CDR3 is 14 residues long. The V gene end was trimmed by 3 bases and the J gene end by 5 bases; junction bases not matched to a gene: 3. Germline-derived CDR1 and CDR2 are KGHDR and SFDVKD. CDR3 nucleotides: TGTGCCACCAGTGATCCGGACAGGGGTTATGGCTACACCTTC. This sequence encodes CATSDPDRGYGYTF.

V gene TRBV15 combines with J gene TRBJ1-4, with D uncertain. Germline values: CDR1 LNHNV, CDR2 YYDKDF (reference sequence). This CDR3 contains 15 residues. V was trimmed by 0 bases and J by 8 bases, leaving 13 bases between them. In nucleotides, the CDR3 is TGTGCCACCAGCAGAGACCTTTGGGTAAACGAAAAACTGTTTTTT. This encodes CATSRDLWVNEKLFF.

This chain uses TRBV9 with TRBJ1-1; D remains ambiguous. The CDR3 has 15 residues. Trimming removed 4 bases from V and 0 bases from J, with 13 bases in between. CDR1 is SGDLS, CDR2 YYNGEE, per germline. The CDR3 DNA sequence: TGTGCCAGCAGCAAATACACCCTGGTGAACACTGAAGCTTTCTTT. It specifies CASSKYTLVNTEAFF.

The chain has TRBV10-3 and TRBJ2-7; TRBD1 might be the D (5 bases). With 7 bases removed from V and 2 bases from J, the gap between germline ends came to 15 bases. The V gene's germline CDR1 is ENHRY and CDR2 SYGVKD. The CDR3 sequence is 14 residues long. CDR3 nucleotides: TGTGCCATCAAGACGACAGCGTCTGCCTACGAGCAGTACTTC. Residues: CAIKTTASAYEQYF.

This sequence joins TRBV10-3 and TRBJ1-2, with 10 bases fitting TRBD1. The germline V gene encodes CDR1 ENHRY and CDR2 SYGVKD. J was trimmed by 8 bases and V by 4 bases; bases with no gene match: 10. The CDR3 loop spans 15 amino acids. For the CDR3, the DNA is TGTGCCATCAGTGCTGGGGGGACAGGGGACCTCGGCTACACCTTC. Translated, it gives CAISAGGTGDLGYTF.

The chain carries TRBV19 and TRBJ2-2; D is uncertain. The CDR3 covers 15 residues. Germline V gene lookup returns CDR1 LNHDA and CDR2 SQIVND (reference sequence). The V end was cut by 7 bases, the J end by 3 bases, with 15 bases between. CDR3 amino acids: CASNVGLLDTGELFF. CDR3 nucleotide sequence: TGTGCCAGTAATGTAGGGCTTTTAGACACCGGGGAGCTGTTTTTT.

This clone was seen only a few times. The CDR3 coding sequence is TGTGCCAGCAGTTTATCGGGACTAGCGGGAGGTAGGGCCAAAAACATTCAGTACTTC. Protein product: CASSLSGLAGGRAKNIQYF. The rearrangement uses TRBV27 and TRBJ2-4; 15 bases are shared with TRBD2. This CDR3 region has 19 residues. The J segment lost 1 base and the V segment lost 0 bases, leaving 4 bases of the junction unmatched. In germline, CDR1 is MNHEY, CDR2 SMNVEV (reference sequence).

The chain carries TRBV7-3 and TRBJ2-7; weak D call: TRBD2 (5 bases). The CDR3 loop spans 16 amino acids. The germline V gene encodes CDR1 SGHTA and CDR2 FQGTGA. V lost 1 base to trimming and J lost 2 bases, with 15 bases between them. This CDR3 is CASSLMGGSTTYEQYF. CDR3 DNA: TGTGCCAGCAGCTTAATGGGCGGGTCCACTACCTACGAGCAGTACTTC.

The chain links TRBV25-1 to TRBJ1-6; TRBD1 might be the D (5 bases). With 8 bases removed from V and 7 bases from J, the gap between germline ends came to 12 bases. Germline CDR1 is MGHDK and CDR2 is SYGVNS. The CDR3 covers 13 residues. CDR3 DNA: TGTGCCAGCGAGAACAGGCCCAATTCACCCCTCCACTTT. It specifies CASENRPNSPLHF.

The chain recombines TRBV11-2 with TRBJ2-1, with D perhaps matching TRBD2 (6 bases). Germline V gives CDR1 SGHAT, CDR2 FQNNGV. This CDR3 has 14 residues. The ends were cut back, 4 bases at V and 5 bases at J, with 12 bases in the middle. CDR3 sequence reads: CASSWRWGDNEQFF. The DNA of the CDR3 is TGTGCCAGCAGCTGGAGGTGGGGGGACAATGAGCAGTTCTTC.

The chain joins TRBV12-3 or TRBV12-4 to TRBJ2-1; TRBD1 matches at 7 bases. J was trimmed by 5 bases and V by 6 bases; bases with no gene match: 1. This CDR3 has 12 residues. CDR3 region: CASSGTDNEQFF. DNA of the CDR3: TGTGCCAGCAGCGGGACAGACAATGAGCAGTTCTTC.

This chain uses TRBV5-4 with TRBJ2-1; a weak D match, TRBD2 (6 bases). CDR1 and CDR2 (germline): SGHNT, YYREEE (reference sequence). The CDR3 runs 12 residues. V shed 6 bases and J shed 5 bases, with 9 bases lying between them. The CDR3, as DNA: TGTGCCAGCAACCCGGGGGACAATGAGCAGTTCTTC. Translating gives CASNPGDNEQFF.

This clone was detected once. The chain links TRBV6-5 to TRBJ1-3, with a tentative D call TRBD1 (6 bases). The germline gives CDR1 MNHEY, CDR2 SVGAGI. The CDR3 is 15 amino acids. Trimming shortened V by 11 bases and J by 0 bases, and 17 bases separated the two germline ends. In DNA, the CDR3 is TGTGCCCTCTCACAGGGTCCGAGCTCTGGAAACACCATATATTTT. This codes for CALSQGPSSGNTIYF.

CDR3 in amino acids: CASSFGQTNTGELFF. For the CDR3, the DNA is TGTGCCAGCAGCTTCGGACAGACGAACACCGGGGAGCTGTTTTTT. The J gene is TRBJ2-2, the V gene TRBV5-4; possibly TRBD1 for D (6 bases). This CDR3 spans 15 amino acids. Trimming shortened V by 2 bases and J by 0 bases, and 8 bases separated the two germline ends. CDR1 and CDR2 (germline): SGHNT, YYREEE (reference sequence).